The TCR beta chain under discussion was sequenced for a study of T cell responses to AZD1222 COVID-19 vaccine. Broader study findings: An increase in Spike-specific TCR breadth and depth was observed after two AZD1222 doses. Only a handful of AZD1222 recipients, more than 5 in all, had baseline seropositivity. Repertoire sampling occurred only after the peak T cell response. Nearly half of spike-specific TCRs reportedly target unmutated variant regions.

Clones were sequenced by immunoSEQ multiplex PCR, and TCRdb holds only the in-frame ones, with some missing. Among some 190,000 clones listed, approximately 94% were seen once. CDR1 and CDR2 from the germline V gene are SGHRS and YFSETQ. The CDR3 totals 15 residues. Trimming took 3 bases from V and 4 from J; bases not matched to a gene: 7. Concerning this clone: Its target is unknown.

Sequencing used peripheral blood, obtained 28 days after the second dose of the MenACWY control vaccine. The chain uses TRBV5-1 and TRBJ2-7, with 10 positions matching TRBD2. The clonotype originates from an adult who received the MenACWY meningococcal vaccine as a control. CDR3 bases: TGCGCCAGCAGCTCCGGAGCGGGAGGGCTTTACGAGCAGTACTTC. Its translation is CASSSGAGGLYEQYF. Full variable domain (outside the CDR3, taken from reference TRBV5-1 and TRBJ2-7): KAGVTQTPRYLIKTRGQQVTLSCSPISGHRSVSWYQQTPGQGLQFLFEYFSETQRNKGNFPGRFSGRQFSNSRSEMNVSTLELGDSALYLCASSSGAGGLYEQYFGPGTRLTVT.